What follows are 17 T cell receptor beta chains derived from one specimen sequenced in a study of CD8 T cells in ankylosing spondylitis. TCRdb recomputed calls from the 5' RACE reads with MiXCR, one row per CDR3 protein. The sample lists about 320,000 distinct CDR3 sequences, approximately 10% occurring once. Input material: blood, either unsorted or a sorted T cell fraction (not recorded which). The receptors stem from a female donor with ankylosing spondylitis or in good health (not recorded which).

This clonotype came up many times. This chain links TRBV29-1 with TRBJ1-1; D gene unclear. CDR3 length: 15 amino acids. Trimming shortened V by 4 bases and J by 4 bases, and 19 bases separated the two germline ends. The germline CDR1 and CDR2 sequences are SQVTM and ANQGSEA. Here the CDR3 DNA reads TGCAGCGTTGGCCTCCTGGGAATCGGGAGCACTGAAGCTTTCTTT. Translated: CSVGLLGIGSTEAFF.

This clonotype was detected only a few times. The rearrangement links TRBV20-1 to TRBJ2-7, with unresolved D. V dropped 0 bases and J dropped 7 bases, with 7 bases sitting between them. Germline lookup yields CDR1 DFQATT and CDR2 SNEGSKA (reference sequence). CDR3 length: 11 amino acids. This CDR3 is CSAREDREQYF. In DNA, the CDR3 is TGCAGTGCTAGAGAGGATCGTGAGCAGTACTTC.

This chain links TRBV20-1 with TRBJ2-5; D unresolved. This CDR3 has 17 amino acids. CDR1 DFQATT and CDR2 SNEGSKA come from the germline V gene (reference sequence). V dropped 1 base and J dropped 5 bases, with 23 bases sitting between them. The CDR3 sequence: CSARGRRMAGPGETQYF. In DNA form, the CDR3 reads TGCAGTGCTAGAGGAAGGCGCATGGCAGGCCCTGGGGAGACCCAGTACTTC.

On this clonotype: One end of the junction fails to match germline, which may point to a read error. The CDR3 reads CTSVQGASTEAFF. CDR3 bases: TGTACCAGCGTGCAGGGGGCGTCCACTGAAGCTTTCTTT. This sequence joins TRBV28 and TRBJ1-1; 8 nucleotides agree with TRBD1. The germline V gene encodes CDR1 MDHEN and CDR2 SYDVKM. There are 13 residues in the CDR3.

This clonotype was seen many times. V gene TRBV20-1 combines with J gene TRBJ2-5; no firm D call. Germline V gene lookup returns CDR1 DFQATT and CDR2 SNEGSKA (reference sequence). The CDR3 has 13 amino acids. The V and J ends lost 4 bases and 5 bases respectively, with 14 bases between them. CDR3 nucleotide sequence: TGCAGTGCTAACACACCCCCAGCGGAGACCCAGTACTTC. Protein product: CSANTPPAETQYF.

This clonotype came up many times. J is TRBJ2-2 and V is TRBV6-5; no firm D call. The germline gives CDR1 MNHEY, CDR2 SVGAGI. The V end was cut by 1 base, the J end by 3 bases, with 6 bases between. This CDR3 is 14 amino acids long. CDR3 nucleotides: TGTGCCAGCAGTTACTGGACGGACACCGGGGAGCTGTTTTTT. This gives the protein CASSYWTDTGELFF.

This clonotype appeared many times. This chain links TRBV20-1 with TRBJ2-1, with 8 nucleotides matching TRBD1. V dropped 4 bases and J dropped 1; count of bases not matched to a gene: 3. CDR3 size: 14 residues. Germline V gene lookup returns CDR1 DFQATT and CDR2 SNEGSKA (reference sequence). The chain's CDR3 is CSAKGTGSYNEQFF. In DNA form, the CDR3 reads TGCAGTGCTAAAGGGACAGGTTCCTACAATGAGCAGTTCTTC.

This clonotype was recorded a few times. V and J are TRBV7-2 and TRBJ2-4; 7 bases align to TRBD1. This CDR3 is built from 15 residues. CDR1 is SGHTA, CDR2 FQGNSA, per germline. Trimming cost V 5 bases and J 6 bases; bases outside gene matches: 10. This CDR3 is CASSNDRASRNIQYF. In nucleotides, the CDR3 is TGTGCCAGCAGCAATGACAGGGCCAGTCGAAACATTCAGTACTTC.

This clonotype was seen repeatedly, ten times or more. The gene calls are TRBV7-8 and TRBJ2-7; 10 bases match TRBD1. Germline CDR1 reads SGHVS; CDR2 reads FQNEAQ. With V trimmed by 3 bases and J by 3 bases, 5 bases remained unmatched. The CDR3 contains 15 residues. The CDR3 sequence is CASSFTGTGVYEQYF. Here the CDR3 DNA reads TGTGCCAGCAGCTTTACCGGGACAGGGGTCTACGAGCAGTACTTC.

This clonotype showed up many times. V gene TRBV10-3 combines with J gene TRBJ1-4, with a tentative D call TRBD1 (5 bases). V was cut by 4 bases and J by 5 bases, with 14 bases left in between. CDR3 length equals 15 residues. Looked up from germline, CDR1 is ENHRY and CDR2 is SYGVKD. In nucleotides, the CDR3 is TGTGCCATCAGTGCAACCGGGACGGACAATGAAAAACTGTTTTTT. This translates into CAISATGTDNEKLFF.

This clonotype was detected ten times or more. The V gene is TRBV5-5, the J gene TRBJ2-1; 13 bases line up with TRBD2. V dropped 4 bases and J dropped 8; count of bases not matched to a gene: 6. CDR1 is SGHKS, CDR2 YYEKEE, per germline (reference sequence). The CDR3 is 15 amino acids. The CDR3 DNA follows: TGTGCCAGCAGCCTCGGACTAGCGGGAGTGTATGAGCAGTTCTTC. It yields the protein CASSLGLAGVYEQFF.

CDR3 region: CASSLGVIGTIEDYEQYF. The CDR3 DNA reads TGTGCCAGCAGCTTAGGAGTGATCGGGACAATAGAAGACTACGAGCAGTACTTC. The chain has TRBV11-1 and TRBJ2-7; D possibly corresponds to TRBD1 (6 bases). The CDR3 runs to 18 residues. Germline CDR1 is SGHAT and CDR2 is FQDESV (reference sequence). V was cut by 1 base and J by 3 bases, with 22 bases left in between.

This clonotype was seen repeatedly, ten times or more. The chain uses TRBV7-8 and TRBJ2-3; 9 positions match TRBD2. V gave up 3 bases and J gave up 1 base; unmatched junction bases: 5. Germline CDR1 is SGHVS and CDR2 is FQNEAQ. This CDR3 has 16 residues. In DNA, the CDR3 is TGTGCCAGCAGCTTTTGGTCTAGCGGGGGCACAGATACGCAGTATTTT. Its translation: CASSFWSSGGTDTQYF.

V gene TRBV18 combines with J gene TRBJ2-1; 8 nucleotides align to TRBD1. The ends lost 6 bases at V and 0 bases at J; junction bases unmatched: 4. This CDR3 is 15 amino acids long. Germline CDR1 KGHSH, CDR2 LQKENI. For the CDR3, the DNA is TGTGCCAGCTCGCGGGACAGGAGCTCCTACAATGAGCAGTTCTTC. Translating gives CASSRDRSSYNEQFF.

The sample holds a few counts of this clonotype. This chain links TRBV5-1 with TRBJ2-2, with unresolved D. Per the germline V gene, CDR1 is SGHRS and CDR2 is YFSETQ. Trimming shortened V by 4 bases and J by 4 bases, and 11 bases separated the two germline ends. This CDR3 contains 14 residues. The CDR3 spells CASSRLGVTGELFF. Written as DNA, the CDR3 is TGCGCCAGCAGCCGTCTGGGCGTCACCGGGGAGCTGTTTTTT.

This chain uses TRBV5-1 with TRBJ2-7, with a weak D call TRBD1 (5 bases). The CDR3 contains 14 residues. The V end lost 0 bases, the J end lost 3 bases, and 10 bases lay between the germline ends. Germline lookup yields CDR1 SGHRS and CDR2 YFSETQ. The CDR3 DNA reads TGCGCCAGCAGCTTGGAGGCAGGGCTCTACGAGCAGTACTTC. This gives the protein CASSLEAGLYEQYF. The full variable domain, its missing parts supplied by reference TRBV5-1 and TRBJ2-7, is KAGVTQTPRYLIKTRGQQVTLSCSPISGHRSVSWYQQTPGQGLQFLFEYFSETQRNKGNFPGRFSGRQFSNSRSEMNVSTLELGDSALYLCASSLEAGLYEQYFGPGTRLTVT.

This clonotype has ten or more counts. V is TRBV20-1 and J is TRBJ2-7; D gene uncertain. V was pared by 4 bases and J by 5 bases, with 3 bases between. In germline, CDR1 is DFQATT, CDR2 SNEGSKA (reference sequence). CDR3 length: 9 residues. The DNA of the CDR3 is TGCAGTGCTAATGACGAGCAGTACTTC. Amino acids: CSANDEQYF.